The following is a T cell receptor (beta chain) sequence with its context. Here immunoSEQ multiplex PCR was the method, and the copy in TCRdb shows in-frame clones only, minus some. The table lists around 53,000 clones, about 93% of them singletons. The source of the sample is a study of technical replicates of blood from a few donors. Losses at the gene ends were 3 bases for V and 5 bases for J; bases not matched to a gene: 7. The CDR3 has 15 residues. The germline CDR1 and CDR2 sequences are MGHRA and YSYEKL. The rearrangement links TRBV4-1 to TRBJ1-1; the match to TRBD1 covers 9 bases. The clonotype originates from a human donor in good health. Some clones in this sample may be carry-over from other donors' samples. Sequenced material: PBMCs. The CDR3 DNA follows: TGCGCCAGCAGCCAGGGACAGGGATTCAAAACTGAAGCTTTCTTT. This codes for CASSQGQGFKTEAFF.